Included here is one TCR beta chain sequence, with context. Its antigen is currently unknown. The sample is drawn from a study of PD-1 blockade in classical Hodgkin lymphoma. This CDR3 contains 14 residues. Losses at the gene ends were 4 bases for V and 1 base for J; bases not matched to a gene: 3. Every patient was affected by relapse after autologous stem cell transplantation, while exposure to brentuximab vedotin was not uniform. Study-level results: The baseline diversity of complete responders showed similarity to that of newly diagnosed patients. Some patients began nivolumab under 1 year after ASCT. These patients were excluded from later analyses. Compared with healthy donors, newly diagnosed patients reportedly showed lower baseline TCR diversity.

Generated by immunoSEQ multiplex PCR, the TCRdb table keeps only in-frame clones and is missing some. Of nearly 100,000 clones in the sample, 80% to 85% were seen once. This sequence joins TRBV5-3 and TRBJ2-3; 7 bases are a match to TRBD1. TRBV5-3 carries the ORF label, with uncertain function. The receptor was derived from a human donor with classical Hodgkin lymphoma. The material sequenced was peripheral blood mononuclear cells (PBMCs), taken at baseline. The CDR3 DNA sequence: TGTGCCAGAAGCAGACAGGGCCGCACAGATACGCAGTATTTT. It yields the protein CARSRQGRTDTQYF.